These T cell receptor beta chains were read from a single sample in a study of T-cell memory formation after mild COVID-19. One entry per CDR3 protein, called by TCRdb with MiXCR from the 5' RACE reads. The sample carries more than 400,000 distinct CDR3 sequences, roughly 20% recorded once. The sequencing sample was made of PBMCs or a T cell subset sorted from them (not recorded which). The origin of the receptors is an adult woman who had mild COVID-19 (a few samples of this study predate the infection). Cell type and time point are not known. CDR3s include the opening cysteine and the closing phenylalanine or tryptophan. A D gene is named only where the DNA matches it firmly. Clone size is not always given. Where it is, it says once, few, many or a class for expanded clones.

few	TRBD1	TRBV6-6	TRBJ2-7	CASSSPGTGSYEQYF	TGTGCCAGCAGTTCCCCCGGGACAGGGTCCTACGAGCAGTACTTC
NA	NA	TRBV29-1	TRBJ2-7	CSVELWMGTYEQYF	TGCAGCGTTGAACTGTGGATGGGTACCTACGAGCAGTACTTC
few	NA	TRBV7-3	TRBJ1-1	CASSSMGGGTTEAFF	TGTGCCAGCAGCTCAATGGGGGGAGGAACCACTGAAGCTTTCTTT
few	NA	TRBV5-1	TRBJ2-6	CASSLDTGANVLTF	TGCGCCAGCAGCTTGGATACGGGGGCCAACGTCCTGACTTTC
NA	NA	TRBV12-3/TRBV12-4	TRBJ1-6	CASSLIWESPLHF	TGTGCCAGCAGCCTCATATGGGAATCACCCCTCCACTTT
once	TRBD1	TRBV5-8	TRBJ1-2	CASSLGTGGSSYGYTF	TGTGCCAGCAGCTTGGGGACAGGGGGCAGCAGCTATGGCTACACCTTC
NA	TRBD2	TRBV24-1	TRBJ2-7	CATSAPESGALTSYEQYF	TGTGCCACCAGTGCTCCAGAGAGCGGGGCCTTAACCTCCTACGAGCAGTACTTC
NA	NA	TRBV19	TRBJ2-3	CASSTPVGRADTQYF	TGTGCCAGTAGTACCCCGGTTGGTAGAGCCGATACGCAGTATTTT
NA	NA	TRBV4-1	TRBJ2-3	CASSQVYSSTDTQYF	TGCGCCAGCAGCCAAGTGTACTCTAGCACAGATACGCAGTATTTT
NA	TRBD1	TRBV12-3/TRBV12-4	TRBJ1-5	CASSSKTGTGGNQPQHF	TGTGCCAGCAGTTCTAAAACCGGGACAGGAGGGAATCAGCCCCAGCATTTT
few	NA	TRBV10-3	TRBJ2-3	CAISDGGHTDTQYF	TGTGCCATCAGTGATGGGGGACATACAGATACGCAGTATTTT
few	NA	TRBV4-2	TRBJ2-2	CASSPGLGNTGELFF	TGTGCCAGCAGCCCAGGACTGGGTAACACCGGGGAGCTGTTTTTT
many	NA	TRBV29-1	TRBJ2-1	CSVEDLGGEQFF	TGCAGCGTTGAAGATCTCGGGGGTGAGCAGTTCTTC
NA	NA	TRBV27	TRBJ2-7	CASTSRRGAKSSYEQYF	TGTGCCAGCACCTCTCGGAGGGGGGCAAAGAGCTCCTACGAGCAGTACTTC
few	TRBD1	TRBV9	TRBJ1-2	CASSADTGQGSHYGYTF	TGTGCCAGCAGCGCCGATACGGGACAGGGATCTCACTATGGCTACACCTTC
NA	NA	TRBV4-1	TRBJ1-4	CASSQRAGTGKTTNEKLFF	TGCGCCAGCAGCCAACGGGCGGGAACAGGGAAAACAACTAATGAAAAACTGTTTTTT
many	TRBD2	TRBV5-5	TRBJ2-3	CASSLGRSGGSDTQYF	TGTGCCAGCAGCTTGGGTAGGAGCGGGGGGTCAGATACGCAGTATTTT
few	TRBD1	TRBV7-6	TRBJ1-2	CASSKTGSNYGYTF	TGTGCCAGCTCAAAGACAGGGTCTAACTATGGCTACACCTTC
NA	TRBD2	TRBV7-2	TRBJ2-5	CASRRTSGQETQYF	TGTGCCAGCAGACGGACTAGCGGACAAGAGACCCAGTACTTC
NA	TRBD1	TRBV6-1	TRBJ1-2	CASSADRGGVSYGYTF	TGTGCCAGCAGCGCCGACAGGGGGGGAGTTAGCTATGGCTACACCTTC
few	TRBD1	TRBV20-1	TRBJ2-6	CSAHDRGSGANVLTF	TGCAGTGCACACGACAGGGGTTCAGGGGCCAACGTCCTGACTTTC
NA	TRBD2	TRBV2	TRBJ2-1	CASTGGSEQFF	TGTGCCAGCACGGGGGGGTCTGAGCAGTTCTTC
few	NA	TRBV20-1	TRBJ2-7	CSAVGSRTYEQYF	TGCAGTGCTGTAGGATCGCGGACCTACGAGCAGTACTTC
NA	TRBD2	TRBV4-2	TRBJ2-3	CASSQFLSGRAEDTQYF	TGTGCCAGCAGCCAATTTCTCAGCGGGAGGGCCGAAGATACGCAGTATTTT
NA	TRBD1	TRBV2	TRBJ2-7	CASSEGTGGGKQYF	TGTGCCAGCAGTGAGGGGACAGGGGGCGGCAAGCAGTACTTC